Presented here are 14 T cell receptor beta chains from one specimen sequenced in a study of cytomegalovirus exposure and HLA in healthy donors. The PCR contained 60 Vbeta and 13 Jbeta primers. Some clones are missing from TCRdb's copy, which holds only in-frame ones; the method was immunoSEQ multiplex PCR. Of approximately 79,000 clones listed, about four fifths are singletons. Sequencing was done on a sample of PBMCs. These receptors all stem from a man aged 35 to 55 in good health and CMV-seronegative.

This clone was seen a handful of times. The chain combines TRBV6-6 with TRBJ1-3; 8 bases are a match to TRBD1. The CDR3 runs 16 residues. Germline assignment: CDR1 MNHNY and CDR2 SVGAGI (reference sequence). Trimming removed 2 bases from V and 4 bases from J; junction bases left unmatched: 7. CDR3 residues: CASSYSGQGIGNTIYF. Here the CDR3 DNA reads TGTGCCAGCAGTTACAGCGGACAGGGTATAGGAAACACCATATATTTT.

This sequence joins TRBV6-1 and TRBJ2-7; tentatively, D is TRBD1 (6 bases). The ends were cut back, 3 bases at V and 6 bases at J, with 15 bases in the middle. The germline CDR1 and CDR2 sequences are MNHNS and SASEGT. The CDR3 runs 14 residues. The CDR3 spells CASSDGGRVSEQYF. The CDR3 nucleotides read TGTGCCAGCAGTGATGGGGGCAGGGTAAGCGAGCAGTACTTC.

The chain is built from TRBV29-1 and TRBJ2-7; D perhaps matches TRBD2 (5 bases). Germline lookup yields CDR1 SQVTM and CDR2 ANQGSEA. The CDR3 covers 15 residues. The V end lost 4 bases, the J end lost 7 bases, and 23 bases lay between the germline ends. CDR3 amino acids: CSVAGGWAPKIEQYF. The CDR3 coding sequence is TGCAGCGTTGCCGGAGGTTGGGCTCCGAAGATAGAGCAGTACTTC.

The V and J genes are TRBV6-1 and TRBJ1-4; TRBD1 aligns across 7 bases. The V gene's germline CDR1 is MNHNS and CDR2 SASEGT. This CDR3 contains 15 residues. Trimming cost V 7 bases and J 10 bases; bases outside gene matches: 15. The CDR3 sequence: CASIPWEQGIRKLFF. The CDR3 DNA reads as TGTGCCAGCATCCCCTGGGAACAGGGGATCCGAAAACTGTTTTTT.

This chain links TRBV6-1 with TRBJ1-5; no definite D call. The germline V gene has CDR1 MNHNS and CDR2 SASEGT. The length of the CDR3 is 15 residues. Trimming pared 2 bases from V and 2 bases from J, leaving 10 bases between. CDR3 coding DNA: TGTGCCAGCAGTGAAAGGGAGTGGGGCAATCAGCCCCAGCATTTT. Translation: CASSEREWGNQPQHF.

J is TRBJ2-7 and V is TRBV5-1, with 8 bases matching TRBD2. Germline-derived CDR1 and CDR2 are SGHRS and YFSETQ. V dropped 4 bases and J dropped 8; count of bases not matched to a gene: 11. There are 14 residues in the CDR3. The CDR3 loop reads CASSPGGGIRQQYF. CDR3 DNA: TGCGCCAGCAGCCCCGGGGGGGGGATTAGGCAGCAGTACTTC.

V is TRBV5-1 and J is TRBJ1-6; a weak D match, TRBD1 (5 bases). The V gene lost 5 bases and the J gene lost 10 bases, with 16 bases spanning the gap. There are 14 residues in the CDR3. Germline values: CDR1 SGHRS, CDR2 YFSETQ. For the CDR3, the DNA is TGCGCCAGCAGTGAGGACGGGGGTTGGTCACCCCTCCACTTT. It yields the protein CASSEDGGWSPLHF. Filled out from reference TRBV5-1 and TRBJ1-6, the complete variable domain reads KAGVTQTPRYLIKTRGQQVTLSCSPISGHRSVSWYQQTPGQGLQFLFEYFSETQRNKGNFPGRFSGRQFSNSRSEMNVSTLELGDSALYLCASSEDGGWSPLHFGNGTRLTVT.

This chain joins TRBV29-1 and TRBJ1-4; possibly TRBD1 for D (5 bases). This CDR3 is 15 amino acids long. Germline values: CDR1 SQVTM, CDR2 ANQGSEA. V shed 7 bases and J shed 7 bases, with 22 bases lying between them. CDR3 sequence reads: CSALRVSPGFEKLFF. CDR3 in DNA: TGCAGCGCCCTCAGGGTTAGTCCCGGTTTTGAAAAACTGTTTTTT.

The chain joins TRBV7-9 to TRBJ1-1; a possible D gene is TRBD1 (6 bases). CDR3 length: 14 amino acids. V was shortened by 1 base and J by 4 bases, with 10 bases between the two germline ends. CDR1 SEHNR and CDR2 FQNEAQ come from the germline V gene (reference sequence). CDR3 sequence reads: CASSLDNRATEAFF. The CDR3 nucleotides read TGTGCCAGCAGCTTAGACAACAGGGCCACTGAAGCTTTCTTT.

The table lists this clone with a few counts. The chain is built from TRBV28 and TRBJ2-7, with 7 bases identical to TRBD1. Looked up from germline, CDR1 is MDHEN and CDR2 is SYDVKM. The CDR3 has 16 residues. V shed 6 bases, J shed 0 bases, and the junction held 11 bases outside the gene matches. This CDR3 is CASSLLRGQASYEQYF. The CDR3 nucleotides are TGTGCCAGCAGCCTACTCCGCGGACAGGCCTCCTACGAGCAGTACTTC.

The rearrangement joins TRBV30 to TRBJ1-1, with D possibly being TRBD1 (6 bases). V lost 2 bases and J 10 bases, leaving 17 bases between the germline ends. The germline V gene has CDR1 GTSNPN and CDR2 SVGIG (reference sequence). The CDR3 loop spans 13 amino acids. The CDR3 DNA is TGTGCCTGGAGTCACACAGGGCCCCCTGGAGCTTTCTTT. This codes for CAWSHTGPPGAFF.

The chain joins TRBV27 to TRBJ2-7; 7 positions match TRBD1. CDR1 MNHEY and CDR2 SMNVEV come from the germline V gene (reference sequence). The CDR3 is 13 amino acids. V gave up 4 bases and J gave up 3 bases; unmatched junction bases: 3. The CDR3 loop is CASSYGQDYEQYF. The DNA for the CDR3 is TGTGCCAGCAGTTACGGACAGGACTACGAGCAGTACTTC.

This clone was seen only a few times. The rearrangement uses TRBV7-6 and TRBJ2-7; D is perhaps TRBD2 (6 bases). V lost 5 bases and J lost 2, with 10 bases in between. The CDR3 sequence is 13 residues long. CDR1 SGHVS and CDR2 FNYEAQ come from the germline V gene. The CDR3: CASSQEGTYEQYF. CDR3 in DNA: TGTGCCAGCAGCCAGGAGGGAACCTACGAGCAGTACTTC.

The chain joins TRBV19 to TRBJ1-4; the match to TRBD1 covers 7 bases. Germline V CDR1 and CDR2: LNHDA, SQIVND (reference sequence). The CDR3 length is 15 residues. V was clipped by 5 bases and J by 8 bases; unmatched bases: 11. The CDR3 reads CASSVTGEEREKLFF. The CDR3 nucleotides read TGTGCCAGTAGTGTTACAGGGGAGGAAAGGGAAAAACTGTTTTTT.